The source of this TCR beta chain is a study of blood T cell repertoires in COVID-19. Original processing methods: Researchers report that nucleated cell counts were estimated from reference gene primer amplification. Only in-frame clones appear in the TCRdb table, and some are missing; sequencing was by immunoSEQ multiplex PCR. That table furnishes V, J and clone size, whereas the DNA furnished D and trimming. The repertoire includes approximately 450,000 clones, around 89% of them detected once, and around 1.1% sits in the top ten. Germline lookup yields CDR1 ENHRY and CDR2 SYGVKD. V lost 6 bases, J lost 4 bases, and 2 bases stayed unmatched. This CDR3 has 13 amino acids.

This TCR came from a young man who had recovered from COVID-19. The J gene is TRBJ2-5, the V gene TRBV10-3; TRBD2 agrees at 10 bases. The sample consisted of PBMCs or T cells enriched from blood (not recorded which). CDR3 sequence (DNA): TGTGCCATCAGGCGACTAGCGGGAGAGACCCAGTACTTC. This codes for CAIRRLAGETQYF.